This is a list of T cell receptor beta chains from one sample in a study of pediatric ulcerative colitis. Produced via immunoSEQ multiplex PCR; TCRdb's table is partial and in-frame only. The table lists 57,000 or so clones, 75% to 90% of them singletons. The sample taken for sequencing was blood. These receptors originate from a boy between 10 and 17 years old who was a control in a study of pediatric ulcerative colitis. The CDR3 runs from the conserved cysteine through the conserved F or W. D genes are given only for firm matches. Expanded clones are given a class, and other clones once, few, many or no size at all.

J gene	D gene	CDR3 length	clone size	V gene	CDR3 DNA	CDR3 protein
TRBJ2-2	TRBD1	18	few	TRBV10-3	TGTGCCACCAAAGTAACGGGGACAGCAGAAAAGAACACCGGGGAGCTGTTTTTT	CATKVTGTAEKNTGELFF
TRBJ2-5	NA	13	NA	TRBV9	TGTGCCAGCAGCGTTACTAGCACGGAGACCCAGTACTTC	CASSVTSTETQYF
TRBJ1-2	NA	17	few	TRBV4-2	TGTGCCAGCAGCCAGGCGATCCCCCAAGGGCAGCCGTATGGCTACACCTTC	CASSQAIPQGQPYGYTF
TRBJ1-5	TRBD1	16	once	TRBV23-1	TGCGCCAGCAGTCAACCACAGGGGGCAATAGGGCAGCCCCAGCATTTT	CASSQPQGAIGQPQHF
TRBJ2-2	NA	14	NA	TRBV6-1	TGTGCCAGCACCCAGGGTCCGGACACCGGGGAGCTGTTTTTT	CASTQGPDTGELFF
TRBJ1-1	NA	11	NA	TRBV19	TGTGCCAGTAGGGCAGTGGGGGAAGCTTTCTTT	CASRAVGEAFF
TRBJ2-1	NA	14	NA	TRBV29-1	TGCAGCGTTGGGAACAGGGAATTCGGGAATGAGCAGTTCTTC	CSVGNREFGNEQFF
TRBJ2-2	NA	14	NA	TRBV4-3	TGCGCCAGCAGCCTTCACAGGCGTTCCGGGGAGCTGTTTTTT	CASSLHRRSGELFF
TRBJ1-4	NA	14	NA	TRBV27	TGTGCCAGCAGCCCGTTACAGGGCTATGAAAAACTGTTTTTT	CASSPLQGYEKLFF
TRBJ1-1	TRBD1	16	NA	TRBV5-1	TGCGCCAGCAGCCGCCTACGGGACAGTTCTTCGACTGAAGCTTTCTTT	CASSRLRDSSSTEAFF
TRBJ2-2	NA	13	few	TRBV7-7	TGTGCCAGCAGCCCATCAAACACCGGGGAGCTGTTTTTT	CASSPSNTGELFF
TRBJ1-1	NA	14	once	TRBV10-2	TGCGCCAGCAGTGAGGGACCGATGGACACTGAAGCTTTCTTT	CASSEGPMDTEAFF
TRBJ1-1	TRBD1	14	NA	TRBV30	TGTGCCTGGGACCCGGGACAGGGAGACACTGAAGCTTTCTTT	CAWDPGQGDTEAFF
TRBJ2-1	NA	15	NA	TRBV6-4	TGTGCCAGCAGTGACATATCGTCTGAGACAAATGAGCAGTTCTTC	CASSDISSETNEQFF
TRBJ1-4	NA	15	NA	TRBV19	TGTGCCAGTAGGGACAGACCGTCACCTAATGAAAAACTGTTTTTT	CASRDRPSPNEKLFF